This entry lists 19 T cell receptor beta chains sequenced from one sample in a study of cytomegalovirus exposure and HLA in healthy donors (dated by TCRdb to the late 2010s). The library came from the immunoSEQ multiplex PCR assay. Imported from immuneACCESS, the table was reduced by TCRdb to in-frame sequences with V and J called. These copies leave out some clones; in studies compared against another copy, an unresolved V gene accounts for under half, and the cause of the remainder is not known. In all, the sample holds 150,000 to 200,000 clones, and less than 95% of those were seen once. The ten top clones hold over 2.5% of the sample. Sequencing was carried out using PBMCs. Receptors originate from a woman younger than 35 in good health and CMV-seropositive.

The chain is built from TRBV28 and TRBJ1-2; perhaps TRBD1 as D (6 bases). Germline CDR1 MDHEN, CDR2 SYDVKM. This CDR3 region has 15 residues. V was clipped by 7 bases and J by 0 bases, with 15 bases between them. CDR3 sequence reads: CASNLLGGSNYGYTF. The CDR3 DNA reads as TGTGCCAGCAATCTCTTAGGGGGTTCTAACTATGGCTACACCTTC.

The CDR3 protein is CASSLSDLGAREKLFF. The CDR3 bases are TGTGCCAGCAGTTTATCTGACTTGGGGGCTCGGGAAAAACTGTTTTTT. This chain links TRBV28 with TRBJ1-4; D is perhaps TRBD1 (6 bases). CDR1 and CDR2 (germline): MDHEN, SYDVKM. The CDR3 has 16 residues. Trimming took off 1 base at V and 8 bases at J, with 17 bases between the two ends.

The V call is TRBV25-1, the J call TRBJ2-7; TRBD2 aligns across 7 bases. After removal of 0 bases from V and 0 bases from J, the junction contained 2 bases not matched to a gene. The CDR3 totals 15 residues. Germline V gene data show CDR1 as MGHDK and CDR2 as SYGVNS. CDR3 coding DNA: TGTGCCAGCAGTGAATATGGCGGGAGCTCCTACGAGCAGTACTTC. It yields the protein CASSEYGGSSYEQYF.

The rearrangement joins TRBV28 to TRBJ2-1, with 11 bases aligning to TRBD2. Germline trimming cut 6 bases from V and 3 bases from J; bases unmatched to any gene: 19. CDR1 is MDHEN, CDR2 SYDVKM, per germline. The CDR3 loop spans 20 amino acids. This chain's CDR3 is CASRRSGLAGRLEHYNEQFF. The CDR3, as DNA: TGTGCCAGCAGGCGAAGCGGACTAGCGGGCCGACTGGAGCACTACAATGAGCAGTTCTTC.

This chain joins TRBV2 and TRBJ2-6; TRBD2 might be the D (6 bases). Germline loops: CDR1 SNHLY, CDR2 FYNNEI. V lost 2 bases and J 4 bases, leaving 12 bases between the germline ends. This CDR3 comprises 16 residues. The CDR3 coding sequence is TGTGCCAGCAGTGAAAATGCGGGGACCGGGGCCAACGTCCTGACTTTC. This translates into CASSENAGTGANVLTF.

DNA of the CDR3: TGTGCCAGCAGCTATCAATCGGGACAAGAGCAGTACTTC. Its protein is CASSYQSGQEQYF. This chain uses TRBV7-3 with TRBJ2-7; possible D gene TRBD1, 6 bases. Germline lookup yields CDR1 SGHTA and CDR2 FQGTGA. The V gene lost 4 bases and the J gene lost 7 bases, with 14 bases spanning the gap. The CDR3 runs to 13 residues.

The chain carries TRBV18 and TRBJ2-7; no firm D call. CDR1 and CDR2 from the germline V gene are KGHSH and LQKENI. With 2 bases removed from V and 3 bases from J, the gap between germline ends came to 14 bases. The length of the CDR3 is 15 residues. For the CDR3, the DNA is TGTGCCAGCTCACCAAGAACAGTCCAAGTCTACGAGCAGTACTTC. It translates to CASSPRTVQVYEQYF.

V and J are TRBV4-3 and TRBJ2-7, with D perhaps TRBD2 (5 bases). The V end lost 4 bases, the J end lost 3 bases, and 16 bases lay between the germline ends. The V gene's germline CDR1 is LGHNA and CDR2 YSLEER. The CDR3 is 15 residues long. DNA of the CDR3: TGCGCCAGCAGCCCGACGGCGAGGGCGGTCTACGAGCAGTACTTC. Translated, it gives CASSPTARAVYEQYF.

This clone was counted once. The CDR3, as DNA: TGTGCCAGCAGCCAAGGCCCTGACGGGGGGGTGAACACTGAAGCTTTCTTT. It encodes CASSQGPDGGVNTEAFF. The chain has TRBV4-2 and TRBJ1-1; possible D gene TRBD1, 5 bases. This CDR3 has 17 residues. Germline-derived CDR1 and CDR2 are LGHNA and YNFKEQ. The V and J ends lost 1 base and 0 bases respectively, with 15 bases between them.

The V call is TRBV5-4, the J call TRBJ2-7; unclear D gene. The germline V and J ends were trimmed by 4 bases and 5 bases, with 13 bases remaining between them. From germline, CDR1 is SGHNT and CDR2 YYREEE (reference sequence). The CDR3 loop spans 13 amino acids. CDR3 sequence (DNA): TGTGCCAGCAGCCGAGACACATTCCACGAGCAGTACTTC. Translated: CASSRDTFHEQYF.

CDR3 sequence: CATRGRNTEAFF. The CDR3 DNA follows: TGTGCCACCCGGGGGAGGAACACTGAAGCTTTCTTT. The chain carries TRBV19 and TRBJ1-1; tentatively, D is TRBD1 (5 bases). The germline CDR1 and CDR2 sequences are LNHDA and SQIVND (reference sequence). The CDR3 covers 12 residues. Trimming took off 10 bases at V and 1 base at J, with 10 bases between the two ends.

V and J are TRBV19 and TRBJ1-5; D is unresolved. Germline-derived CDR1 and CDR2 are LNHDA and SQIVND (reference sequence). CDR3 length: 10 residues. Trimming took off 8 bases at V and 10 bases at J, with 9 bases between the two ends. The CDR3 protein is CASGEGPQHF. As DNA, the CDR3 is TGTGCCAGTGGGGAGGGACCCCAGCATTTT.

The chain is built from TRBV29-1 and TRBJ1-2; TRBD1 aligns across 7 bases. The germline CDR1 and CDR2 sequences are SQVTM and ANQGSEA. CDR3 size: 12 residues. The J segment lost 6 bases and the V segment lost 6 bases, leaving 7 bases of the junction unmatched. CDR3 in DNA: TGCAGCGTCCGTGACAGGGTAAATGGCTACACCTTC. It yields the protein CSVRDRVNGYTF.

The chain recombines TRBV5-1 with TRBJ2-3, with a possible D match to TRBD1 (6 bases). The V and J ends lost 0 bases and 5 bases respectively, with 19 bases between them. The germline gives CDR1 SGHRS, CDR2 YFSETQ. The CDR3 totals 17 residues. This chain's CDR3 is CASSLARAGARQDTQYF. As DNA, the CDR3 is TGCGCCAGCAGCTTGGCCAGGGCAGGGGCCCGCCAAGATACGCAGTATTTT.

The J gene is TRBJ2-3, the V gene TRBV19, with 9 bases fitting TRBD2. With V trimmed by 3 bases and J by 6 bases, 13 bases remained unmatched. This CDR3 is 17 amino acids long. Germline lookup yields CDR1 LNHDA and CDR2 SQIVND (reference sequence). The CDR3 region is CASSISGPSGNADTQYF. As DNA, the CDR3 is TGTGCCAGTAGTATTTCTGGGCCTAGCGGGAACGCCGATACGCAGTATTTT.

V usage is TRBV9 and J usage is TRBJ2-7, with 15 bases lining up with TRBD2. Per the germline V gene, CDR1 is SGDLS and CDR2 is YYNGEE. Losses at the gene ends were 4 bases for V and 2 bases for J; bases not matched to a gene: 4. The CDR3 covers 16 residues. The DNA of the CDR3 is TGTGCCAGCAGCACTGGACTAGCGGGAGGGCCCTACGAGCAGTACTTC. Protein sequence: CASSTGLAGGPYEQYF.

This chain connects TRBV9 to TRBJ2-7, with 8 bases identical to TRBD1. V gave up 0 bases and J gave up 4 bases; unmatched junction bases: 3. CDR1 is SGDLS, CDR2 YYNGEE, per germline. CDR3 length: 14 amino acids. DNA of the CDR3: TGTGCCAGCAGCGTAGCAGGACAGGGTTACGAGCAGTACTTC. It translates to CASSVAGQGYEQYF.

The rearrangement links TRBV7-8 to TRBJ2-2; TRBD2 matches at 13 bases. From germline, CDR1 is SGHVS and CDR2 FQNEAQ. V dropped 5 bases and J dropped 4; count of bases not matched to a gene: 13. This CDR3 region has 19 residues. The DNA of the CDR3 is TGTGCCAGCAGCCTACGAATTGGACTAGCGGGAGTTGTCACCGGGGAGCTGTTTTTT. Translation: CASSLRIGLAGVVTGELFF.

The CDR3 here is CASSHRGIHSTDTQYF. CDR3 DNA sequence: TGCGCCAGCAGCCACCGCGGGATACATAGCACAGATACGCAGTATTTT. The J gene is TRBJ2-3, the V gene TRBV4-3; tentatively, D is TRBD2 (6 bases). Germline V gene data show CDR1 as LGHNA and CDR2 as YSLEER. Trimming took off 3 bases at V and 0 bases at J, with 13 bases between the two ends. This CDR3 is 16 amino acids long.